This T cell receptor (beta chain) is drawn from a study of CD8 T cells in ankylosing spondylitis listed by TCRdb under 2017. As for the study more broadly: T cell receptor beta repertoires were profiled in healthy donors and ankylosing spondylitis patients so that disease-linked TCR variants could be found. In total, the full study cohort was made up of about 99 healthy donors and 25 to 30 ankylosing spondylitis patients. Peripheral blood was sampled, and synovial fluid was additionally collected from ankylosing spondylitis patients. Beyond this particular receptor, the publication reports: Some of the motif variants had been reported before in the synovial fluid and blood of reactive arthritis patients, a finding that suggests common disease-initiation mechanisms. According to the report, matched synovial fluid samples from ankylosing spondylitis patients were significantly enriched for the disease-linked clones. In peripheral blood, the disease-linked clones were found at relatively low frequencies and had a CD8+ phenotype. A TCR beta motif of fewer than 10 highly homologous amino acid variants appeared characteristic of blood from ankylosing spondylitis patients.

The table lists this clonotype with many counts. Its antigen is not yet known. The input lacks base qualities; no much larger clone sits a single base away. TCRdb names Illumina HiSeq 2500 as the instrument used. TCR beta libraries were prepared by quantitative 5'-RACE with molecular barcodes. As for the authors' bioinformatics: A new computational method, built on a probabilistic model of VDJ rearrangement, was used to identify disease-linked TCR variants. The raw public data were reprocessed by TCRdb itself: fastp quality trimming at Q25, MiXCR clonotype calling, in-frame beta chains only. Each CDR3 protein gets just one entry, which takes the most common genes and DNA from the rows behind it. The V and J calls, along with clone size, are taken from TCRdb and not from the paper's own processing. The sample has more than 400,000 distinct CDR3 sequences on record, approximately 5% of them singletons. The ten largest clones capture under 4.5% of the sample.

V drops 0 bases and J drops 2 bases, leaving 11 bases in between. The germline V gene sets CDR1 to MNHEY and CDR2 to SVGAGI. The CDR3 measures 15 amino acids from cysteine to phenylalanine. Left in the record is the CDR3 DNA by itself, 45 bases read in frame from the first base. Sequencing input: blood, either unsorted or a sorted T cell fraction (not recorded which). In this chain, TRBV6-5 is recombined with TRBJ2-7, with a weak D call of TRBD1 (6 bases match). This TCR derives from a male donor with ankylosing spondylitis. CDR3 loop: CASSYSWGLTYEQYF. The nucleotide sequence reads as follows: TGTGCCAGCAGTTACTCCTGGGGGCTGACCTACGAGCAGTACTTC.